This TCR beta chain was recorded in a study of blood T cells in healthy people across ages. The study, taken as a whole, reports: No one knew whether donors had CMV, which possibly confounded expanded clonotype changes. Older age went with lower TCR beta diversity per million T cells, in a roughly linear way.

Concerning this clonotype: What it binds is unknown.

Using a J-beta primer mix together with a sample-barcoded 5' primer, a second PCR was run for roughly 7 to 11 cycles. MiXCR, applied by TCRdb to the 5' RACE reads, yields one record per CDR3 protein. The data show some 1.4 million distinct CDR3 sequences, with approximately 40% seen just once and roughly 7.9% held by the top ten. The CDR3 contains 18 residues. Germline V CDR1 and CDR2: KGHDR, SFDVKD. The V and J ends lost 8 bases and 4 bases respectively, with 23 bases between them. The TCR was taken from a woman aged 18-30 years in good health. Sequencing was done on a sample of blood. This chain uses TRBV24-1 with TRBJ2-6, with D perhaps matching TRBD1 (5 bases). The CDR3: CATIKIRAPEGGANVLTF. The CDR3 DNA is TGTGCCACCATCAAAATCAGGGCACCAGAAGGAGGGGCCAACGTCCTGACTTTC.